This TCR beta chain was profiled in a study of human T cells and chemical hapten exposure. The time point is: patch test 1, 2 weeks after DPC sensitization. Documented treatment: therapeutic diphenylcyclopropenone sensitization with weekly scalp DPC. The CDR3 is 14 amino acids. Deletions cut 8 bases from V and 1 base from J, with 14 bases between. Germline loops: CDR1 KGHSH, CDR2 LQKENI. Each CDR3 protein gets one entry after TCRdb re-called the RACE reads with MiXCR. This sample carries tens of thousands of distinct CDR3 sequences, approximately 12% of them seen once, and the ten largest clones take roughly 3.6%. As to this clonotype: What it recognizes is unknown.

Study results and limitations: Alopecia affecting every donor means their immune response may not match healthy people's.

The sequence was obtained from a woman in her sixties with alopecia areata. Some clones in this sample may be carry-over from other donors' samples. Sample: whole blood, taken in connection with sensitization to the hapten diphenylcyclopropenone (DPC). The chain couples TRBV18 to TRBJ1-1; no clear D gene. Here the CDR3 DNA reads TGTGCCAGCCTCGAGGGCTCAGGGAACACTGAAGCTTTCTTT. As protein: CASLEGSGNTEAFF.